The next 3 T cell receptor beta chains were all read from a single sample in a study of blood T cell repertoires in COVID-19. Using immunoSEQ multiplex PCR, the repertoire was profiled, and TCRdb retains in-frame clones only, with some absent. Of 150,000 to 200,000 clones listed, about 85% were seen once; the top ten hold around 5.9%. The sequenced sample consisted of peripheral blood. The receptors here all came from a middle-aged woman with COVID-19, enrolled during active disease.

The V call is TRBV25-1, the J call TRBJ1-3, with no clear D. CDR3 size: 12 residues. Looked up from germline, CDR1 is MGHDK and CDR2 is SYGVNS. V shed 1 base and J shed 9 bases, with 7 bases lying between them. In DNA form, the CDR3 reads TGTGCCAGCAGTGAATTGGAGGGCACCATATATTTT. Its translation is CASSELEGTIYF.

The chain carries TRBV9 and TRBJ2-5, with 7 bases aligning to TRBD2. The V segment lost 3 bases and the J segment 5 bases; nucleotides outside the gene matches: 13. This CDR3 is 16 amino acids long. The germline V gene encodes CDR1 SGDLS and CDR2 YYNGEE. The CDR3 DNA reads as TGTGCCAGCAGCGCCGATATTGGACTAGTGCAGGAGACCCAGTACTTC. Translating gives CASSADIGLVQETQYF. Based on the CDR3 plus reference TRBV9 and TRBJ2-5, the full variable domain is DSGVTQTPKHLITATGQRVTLRCSPRSGDLSVYWYQQSLDQGLQFLIQYYNGEERAKGNILERFSAQQFPDLHSELNLSSLELGDSALYFCASSADIGLVQETQYFGPGTRLLVL.

V is TRBV10-1 and J is TRBJ2-1; a weak D match, TRBD1 (6 bases). V lost 3 bases, J lost 7 bases, and 13 bases lay in between. CDR1 is WNHNN and CDR2 is SYGVQD in the germline V gene (reference sequence). The CDR3 has 14 amino acids. In DNA, the CDR3 is TGCGCCAGCAGTGAACAGGGATCAAGGAATGAGCAGTTCTTC. Residues: CASSEQGSRNEQFF.